This is a list of T cell receptor beta chains from one sample in a study of T cell responses to AZD1222 COVID-19 vaccine. The assay was immunoSEQ multiplex PCR, and TCRdb's table has in-frame clones only and misses some. The sample has about 120,000 clones; approximately 90% are singletons. Sample: peripheral blood, taken on day 0 of AZD1222 vaccination. The source is an adult in good health. Each CDR3 is given with its conserved first and last residue. The order of the fields is J gene, D gene, V gene, clone size, CDR3 protein, CDR3 DNA. A D gene is named only where the DNA matches it firmly. For some rows the clone size is stated as once, few or many, or as a class when expanded; others skip it.

j_call: TRBJ2-5; d_call: NA; v_call: TRBV12-2; clone_size: NA; cdr3_aa: CASRFGLPQSMFRETQYF; cdr3_nt: TGTGCAAGTCGCTTTGGACTACCTCAAAGCATGTTTCGAGAGACCCAGTACTTC
j_call: TRBJ2-2; d_call: NA; v_call: TRBV9; clone_size: NA; cdr3_aa: CASSVAFTGELFF; cdr3_nt: TGTGCCAGCAGCGTAGCGTTCACCGGGGAGCTGTTTTTT
j_call: TRBJ1-2; d_call: NA; v_call: TRBV7-8; clone_size: few; cdr3_aa: CASSSGGGGYTF; cdr3_nt: TGTGCCAGCAGCTCGGGGGGCGGGGGCTACACCTTC
j_call: TRBJ2-5; d_call: NA; v_call: TRBV6-5; clone_size: NA; cdr3_aa: CASRPTLQETQYF; cdr3_nt: TGTGCCAGCAGACCGACTCTACAAGAGACCCAGTACTTC
j_call: TRBJ2-2; d_call: TRBD1; v_call: TRBV18; clone_size: NA; cdr3_aa: CASSPPTGGPGFRNTGELFF; cdr3_nt: TGTGCCAGCTCACCACCGACAGGGGGCCCGGGCTTTAGGAACACCGGGGAGCTGTTTTTT
j_call: TRBJ1-6; d_call: NA; v_call: TRBV28; clone_size: NA; cdr3_aa: CAASGVVTYNSPLHF; cdr3_nt: TGTGCCGCCTCAGGGGTTGTTACCTATAATTCACCCCTCCACTTT
j_call: TRBJ2-3; d_call: NA; v_call: TRBV7-3; clone_size: once; cdr3_aa: CASSLQGMGTDTQYF; cdr3_nt: TGTGCCAGCAGCTTACAGGGCATGGGCACAGATACGCAGTATTTT
j_call: TRBJ1-5; d_call: NA; v_call: TRBV6-5; clone_size: NA; cdr3_aa: CASTRGRGMGQPQHF; cdr3_nt: TGTGCCAGCACCCGAGGGCGGGGTATGGGTCAGCCCCAGCATTTT
j_call: TRBJ2-5; d_call: TRBD2; v_call: TRBV7-3; clone_size: NA; cdr3_aa: CASSPGLAGVGYQETQYF; cdr3_nt: TGTGCCAGCAGCCCGGGACTAGCGGGAGTAGGGTACCAAGAGACCCAGTACTTC
j_call: TRBJ2-1; d_call: NA; v_call: TRBV4-3; clone_size: NA; cdr3_aa: CASSQESGLPSYNEQFF; cdr3_nt: TGCGCCAGCAGCCAAGAATCCGGACTCCCCTCCTACAATGAGCAGTTCTTC
j_call: TRBJ1-6; d_call: NA; v_call: TRBV25-1; clone_size: few; cdr3_aa: CASSNPGSPLHF; cdr3_nt: TGTGCCAGCAGCAACCCGGGATCACCCCTCCACTTT
j_call: TRBJ1-3; d_call: NA; v_call: TRBV21-1; clone_size: NA; cdr3_aa: CARRTRRVPGNTIYF; cdr3_nt: TGTGCCAGGAGGACGCGCAGGGTCCCTGGAAACACCATATATTTT
j_call: TRBJ2-7; d_call: TRBD1; v_call: TRBV4-2; clone_size: NA; cdr3_aa: CASAALATGSSYEQYF; cdr3_nt: TGTGCCAGCGCCGCCCTGGCGACAGGGAGCTCCTACGAGCAGTACTTC
j_call: TRBJ1-4; d_call: TRBD1; v_call: TRBV28; clone_size: NA; cdr3_aa: CASSTGRYEKLFF; cdr3_nt: TGTGCCAGCTCGACAGGGCGGTATGAAAAACTGTTTTTT
j_call: TRBJ1-6; d_call: TRBD1; v_call: TRBV10-3; clone_size: NA; cdr3_aa: CAIRAGGHYNSPLHF; cdr3_nt: TGTGCCATCCGAGCAGGGGGCCACTATAATTCACCCCTCCACTTT
j_call: TRBJ2-5; d_call: TRBD2; v_call: TRBV5-4; clone_size: NA; cdr3_aa: CASSREGGSQETQYF; cdr3_nt: TGTGCCAGCAGCCGGGAGGGGGGGAGCCAAGAGACCCAGTACTTC
j_call: TRBJ2-7; d_call: NA; v_call: TRBV4-1; clone_size: NA; cdr3_aa: CASSQGGRLGSYEQYF; cdr3_nt: TGCGCCAGCAGCCAAGGGGGACGACTTGGCTCCTACGAGCAGTACTTC
j_call: TRBJ1-1; d_call: NA; v_call: TRBV7-3; clone_size: once; cdr3_aa: CASSLRGNTEAFF; cdr3_nt: TGTGCCAGCAGCTTAAGGGGGAACACTGAAGCTTTCTTT
j_call: TRBJ2-1; d_call: TRBD1; v_call: TRBV9; clone_size: once; cdr3_aa: CASRSTGGRDEQFF; cdr3_nt: TGTGCCAGCAGGTCCACAGGGGGTAGAGATGAGCAGTTCTTC
j_call: TRBJ2-7; d_call: NA; v_call: TRBV5-1; clone_size: NA; cdr3_aa: CASSGGGLSYEQYF; cdr3_nt: TGCGCCAGCAGCGGGGGCGGCCTCTCCTACGAGCAGTACTTC
j_call: TRBJ2-1; d_call: TRBD2; v_call: TRBV29-1; clone_size: once; cdr3_aa: CSVEDPSGRWPAIDPQFF; cdr3_nt: TGCAGCGTTGAAGATCCCAGCGGGAGATGGCCGGCAATCGATCCCCAGTTCTTC
j_call: TRBJ1-1; d_call: TRBD1; v_call: TRBV2; clone_size: NA; cdr3_aa: CASRMDRGISEAFF; cdr3_nt: TGTGCCAGCAGGATGGACAGGGGGATCTCTGAAGCTTTCTTT
j_call: TRBJ2-1; d_call: TRBD2; v_call: TRBV9; clone_size: NA; cdr3_aa: CASSASTSGDESYNEQFF; cdr3_nt: TGTGCCAGCAGCGCGTCGACTAGCGGGGATGAGTCCTACAATGAGCAGTTCTTC
j_call: TRBJ1-5; d_call: NA; v_call: TRBV19; clone_size: NA; cdr3_aa: CASSRAGWSNQPQHF; cdr3_nt: TGTGCCAGTAGTCGCGCCGGGTGGAGCAATCAGCCCCAGCATTTT
j_call: TRBJ2-3; d_call: NA; v_call: TRBV11-2; clone_size: NA; cdr3_aa: CASSYTRGAHDTQYF; cdr3_nt: TGTGCCAGCAGCTATACGAGGGGGGCCCACGATACGCAGTATTTT
j_call: TRBJ2-7; d_call: NA; v_call: TRBV30; clone_size: NA; cdr3_aa: CAWRGPDSYEQYF; cdr3_nt: TGTGCCTGGAGAGGACCTGACTCCTACGAGCAGTACTTC
j_call: TRBJ1-2; d_call: TRBD1; v_call: TRBV10-3; clone_size: NA; cdr3_aa: CAISVEGAAYGYTF; cdr3_nt: TGTGCCATCAGTGTTGAGGGGGCCGCTTATGGCTACACCTTC
j_call: TRBJ1-5; d_call: NA; v_call: TRBV10-1; clone_size: NA; cdr3_aa: CASSERWLENRNQPQHF; cdr3_nt: TGCGCCAGCAGTGAGAGATGGTTAGAGAACAGAAATCAGCCCCAGCATTTT
j_call: TRBJ1-5; d_call: NA; v_call: TRBV2; clone_size: NA; cdr3_aa: CASSGGQFQPQHF; cdr3_nt: TGTGCCAGCAGTGGAGGACAGTTTCAGCCCCAGCATTTT
j_call: TRBJ2-1; d_call: NA; v_call: TRBV25-1; clone_size: NA; cdr3_aa: CASSEYAGTEQFF; cdr3_nt: TGTGCCAGCAGTGAATATGCGGGGACTGAGCAGTTCTTC
j_call: TRBJ1-5; d_call: NA; v_call: TRBV19; clone_size: NA; cdr3_aa: CASTRGGIGQPQHF; cdr3_nt: TGTGCCAGTACCCGGGGGGGGATTGGGCAGCCCCAGCATTTT
j_call: TRBJ2-5; d_call: TRBD2; v_call: TRBV15; clone_size: NA; cdr3_aa: CATSRDRSSGSQETQYF; cdr3_nt: TGTGCCACCAGCAGAGATCGGTCTAGCGGGAGCCAAGAGACCCAGTACTTC
j_call: TRBJ2-7; d_call: TRBD1; v_call: TRBV28; clone_size: few; cdr3_aa: CASLPTGTGGNYEQYF; cdr3_nt: TGTGCCAGCTTACCTACCGGGACAGGGGGCAACTACGAGCAGTACTTC
j_call: TRBJ2-7; d_call: TRBD2; v_call: TRBV10-3; clone_size: NA; cdr3_aa: CASSESGGESSYEQYF; cdr3_nt: TGTGCCTCCAGTGAGTCGGGGGGGGAGAGCTCCTACGAGCAGTACTTC
j_call: TRBJ1-1; d_call: NA; v_call: TRBV6-5; clone_size: NA; cdr3_aa: CASTLASWSNTEAFF; cdr3_nt: TGTGCCAGCACCCTAGCAAGTTGGTCGAACACTGAAGCTTTCTTT
j_call: TRBJ2-5; d_call: TRBD2; v_call: TRBV9; clone_size: NA; cdr3_aa: CASNRAGAETQYF; cdr3_nt: TGTGCCAGCAACAGAGCGGGGGCCGAGACCCAGTACTTC
j_call: TRBJ1-1; d_call: NA; v_call: TRBV7-9; clone_size: NA; cdr3_aa: CASRLEGTNTEAFF; cdr3_nt: TGTGCCAGCAGGCTAGAGGGCACGAACACTGAAGCTTTCTTT
j_call: TRBJ2-3; d_call: NA; v_call: TRBV24-1; clone_size: NA; cdr3_aa: CATSDFGDSTDTQYF; cdr3_nt: TGTGCCACCAGTGATTTCGGGGACAGCACAGATACGCAGTATTTT
j_call: TRBJ2-3; d_call: NA; v_call: TRBV5-1; clone_size: NA; cdr3_aa: CASSLDQGTGTDTQYF; cdr3_nt: TGCGCCAGCAGCTTGGACCAGGGGACGGGGACAGATACGCAGTATTTT
j_call: TRBJ1-2; d_call: NA; v_call: TRBV30; clone_size: NA; cdr3_aa: CAWTAGYGYTF; cdr3_nt: TGTGCCTGGACGGCGGGCTATGGCTACACCTTC
j_call: TRBJ1-2; d_call: TRBD1; v_call: TRBV7-2; clone_size: NA; cdr3_aa: CASSLAATGGAANYGYTF; cdr3_nt: TGTGCCAGCAGCTTAGCCGCGACAGGGGGCGCCGCTAACTATGGCTACACCTTC
j_call: TRBJ2-7; d_call: TRBD2; v_call: TRBV28; clone_size: NA; cdr3_aa: CASGGGPPEYEQYF; cdr3_nt: TGTGCCAGTGGGGGAGGGCCCCCCGAGTACGAGCAGTACTTC
j_call: TRBJ1-5; d_call: NA; v_call: TRBV28; clone_size: NA; cdr3_aa: CASKERGQPQHF; cdr3_nt: TGTGCCAGCAAAGAAAGGGGTCAGCCCCAGCATTTT
j_call: TRBJ2-2; d_call: NA; v_call: TRBV9; clone_size: NA; cdr3_aa: CASSVDRDNTGELFF; cdr3_nt: TGTGCCAGCAGCGTAGACAGGGACAACACCGGGGAGCTGTTTTTT
j_call: TRBJ2-1; d_call: TRBD2; v_call: TRBV30; clone_size: NA; cdr3_aa: CAWSVRGGTSYNEQFF; cdr3_nt: TGTGCCTGGAGTGTTCGGGGGGGGACATCCTACAATGAGCAGTTCTTC
j_call: TRBJ2-7; d_call: NA; v_call: TRBV6-5; clone_size: NA; cdr3_aa: CASSYSDESYEQYF; cdr3_nt: TGTGCCAGCAGTTACTCAGACGAATCCTACGAGCAGTACTTC
j_call: TRBJ2-1; d_call: TRBD2; v_call: TRBV2; clone_size: NA; cdr3_aa: CASSEVTSGSFTYNEQFF; cdr3_nt: TGTGCCAGCAGTGAGGTGACTAGCGGGAGTTTCACCTACAATGAGCAGTTCTTC
j_call: TRBJ1-5; d_call: NA; v_call: TRBV6-2/TRBV6-3; clone_size: NA; cdr3_aa: CASSYRDTRGGNQPQHF; cdr3_nt: TGTGCCAGCAGTTACAGGGACACTCGAGGGGGTAATCAGCCCCAGCATTTT
j_call: TRBJ2-1; d_call: TRBD2; v_call: TRBV20-1; clone_size: NA; cdr3_aa: CSASLLAGANEQFF; cdr3_nt: TGCAGTGCTAGTCTACTAGCGGGAGCCAATGAGCAGTTCTTC
j_call: TRBJ1-6; d_call: NA; v_call: TRBV27; clone_size: NA; cdr3_aa: CASSHGQSAYDLHF; cdr3_nt: TGTGCCAGCAGCCACGGACAGTCCGCCTATGACCTCCACTTT
j_call: TRBJ2-7; d_call: NA; v_call: TRBV21-1; clone_size: few; cdr3_aa: CASSMPGLAGGLLTLTYEQYF; cdr3_nt: TGTGCCAGCAGCATGCCGGGACTAGCGGGAGGGCTCCTCACTCTAACCTACGAGCAGTACTTC
j_call: TRBJ1-1; d_call: NA; v_call: TRBV5-1; clone_size: few; cdr3_aa: CASSLVGDTEAFF; cdr3_nt: TGCGCCAGCAGCTTGGTGGGGGACACTGAAGCTTTCTTT
j_call: TRBJ1-1; d_call: NA; v_call: TRBV27; clone_size: NA; cdr3_aa: CASSLYWGNTEAFF; cdr3_nt: TGTGCCAGCAGTTTATACTGGGGGAACACTGAAGCTTTCTTT
j_call: TRBJ1-2; d_call: TRBD1; v_call: TRBV19; clone_size: NA; cdr3_aa: CASSIGTANYGYTF; cdr3_nt: TGTGCCAGTAGTATCGGGACAGCTAACTATGGCTACACCTTC
j_call: TRBJ2-2; d_call: TRBD2; v_call: TRBV10-3; clone_size: NA; cdr3_aa: CAISDGAGGPVGELFF; cdr3_nt: TGTGCCATCAGTGACGGAGCGGGGGGGCCCGTCGGGGAGCTGTTTTTT